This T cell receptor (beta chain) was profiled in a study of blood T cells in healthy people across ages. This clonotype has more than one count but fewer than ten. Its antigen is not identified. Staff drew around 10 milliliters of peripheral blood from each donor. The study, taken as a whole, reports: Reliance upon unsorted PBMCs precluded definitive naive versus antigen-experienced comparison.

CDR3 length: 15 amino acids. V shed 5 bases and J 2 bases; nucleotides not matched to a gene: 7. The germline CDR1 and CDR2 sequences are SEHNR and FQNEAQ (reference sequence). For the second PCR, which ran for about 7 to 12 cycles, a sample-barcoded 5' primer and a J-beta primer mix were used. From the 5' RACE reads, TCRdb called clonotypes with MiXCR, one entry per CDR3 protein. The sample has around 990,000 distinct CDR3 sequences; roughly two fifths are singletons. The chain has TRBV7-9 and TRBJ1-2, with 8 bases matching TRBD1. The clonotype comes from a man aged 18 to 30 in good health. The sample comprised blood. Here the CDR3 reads CASSGGQGTNYGYTF. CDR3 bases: TGTGCCAGCAGCGGTGGACAGGGTACGAACTATGGCTACACCTTC.